The 20 T cell receptor beta chains in this list originate from one sample, sequenced in a study of metastatic and nonmetastatic thyroid tumors. MiXCR re-clonotyped the PCR reads for TCRdb. Counted here are approximately 21,000 clones, about a fifth occurring once; the ten biggest clones make up around 30%. No patient received treatment before thyroid surgery. Input material: blood. These receptors all come from a female donor with papillary thyroid cancer or a benign thyroid nodule (not recorded which). Some clones in this sample may be carry-over from other donors' samples.

This clone was detected many times. The chain uses TRBV5-1 and TRBJ2-7; TRBD2 aligns across 8 bases. This CDR3 has 14 residues. Germline V gene sequence: CDR1 SGHRS, CDR2 YFSETQ. Trimming took 0 bases from V and 3 from J; bases not matched to a gene: 2. As DNA, the CDR3 is TGCGCCAGCAGCTTGGGTAGCGGGAACTACGAGCAGTACTTC. Translated, it gives CASSLGSGNYEQYF.

This clone was counted ten times or more. The chain recombines TRBV9 with TRBJ1-4; D call uncertain. The germline V gene has CDR1 SGDLS and CDR2 YYNGEE. Between the trimmed V and J ends, which lost 0 bases and 7 bases, there was a span of 13 bases. This CDR3 has 15 residues. The CDR3 DNA is TGTGCCAGCAGCGTAGGACCCCCCGGTGGTGAAAAACTGTTTTTT. Its protein product is CASSVGPPGGEKLFF.

The chain carries TRBV5-1 and TRBJ2-2, with 14 bases matching TRBD2. Trimming at V came to 0 bases and at J to 7 bases, leaving 5 bases not matched to a gene. The CDR3 is 17 amino acids. Germline CDR1 is SGHRS and CDR2 is YFSETQ. This CDR3 reads CASSLGLAGGPNGELFF. The CDR3 region has the DNA TGCGCCAGCAGCTTGGGACTAGCGGGAGGGCCGAACGGGGAGCTGTTTTTT.

Only a few counts were recorded for this clone. The CDR3 region has the DNA TGTGCCAGCAGCGAGGAGGCAGGGTTCAGTCAGCCCCAGCATTTT. Translated, it gives CASSEEAGFSQPQHF. The rearrangement links TRBV27 to TRBJ1-5, with D possibly TRBD1 on 5 matching bases. V gave up 6 bases and J gave up 6 bases, with 18 bases separating them. CDR1 MNHEY and CDR2 SMNVEV come from the germline V gene (reference sequence). This CDR3 contains 15 residues.

In its sample, this clone was seen many times. The gene calls are TRBV4-3 and TRBJ1-1; D uncertain. Trimming took off 1 base at V and 2 bases at J, with 14 bases between the two ends. CDR3 length: 16 amino acids. CDR1 is LGHNA and CDR2 is YSLEER in the germline V gene. In nucleotides, the CDR3 is TGCGCCAGCAGCCAAGCTACTAGGGAGAGAAACACTGAAGCTTTCTTT. Encoded protein: CASSQATRERNTEAFF.

This clone rates as medium-sized (0.01 to 0.1%). The rearrangement joins TRBV6-2 or TRBV6-3 to TRBJ1-5, with TRBD1 identical over 9 bases. This CDR3 is built from 15 residues. After removal of 6 bases from V and 6 bases from J, the junction contained 9 bases not matched to a gene. Germline CDR1 MNHEY, CDR2 SVGEGT. For the CDR3, the DNA is TGTGCCAGCAGCTCGGGGACAGGGTCAACTCAGCCCCAGCATTTT. Its translation: CASSSGTGSTQPQHF.

By proportion, this clone is medium-sized. The chain is built from TRBV7-2 and TRBJ2-1; 8 bases match TRBD2. Looked up from germline, CDR1 is SGHTA and CDR2 is FQGNSA. This CDR3 contains 12 residues. Losses at the gene ends were 5 bases for V and 9 bases for J; bases not matched to a gene: 3. The CDR3 is CASSRGLAEQFF. The CDR3 coding sequence is TGTGCCAGCAGCCGAGGACTAGCTGAGCAGTTCTTC.

The gene calls are TRBV28 and TRBJ1-2; no firm D call. With 6 bases removed from V and 4 bases from J, the gap between germline ends came to 12 bases. Per the germline V gene, CDR1 is MDHEN and CDR2 is SYDVKM. This CDR3 contains 13 residues. The CDR3 here is CASSPGSLYGYTF. The DNA of the CDR3 is TGTGCCAGCAGCCCAGGTTCCCTCTATGGCTACACCTTC.

The chain has TRBV20-1 and TRBJ2-7; 9 bases are a match to TRBD1. The germline V gene has CDR1 DFQATT and CDR2 SNEGSKA (reference sequence). The CDR3 extends over 13 amino acids. With V trimmed by 3 bases and J by 4 bases, 4 bases remained unmatched. CDR3 sequence (DNA): TGCAGTGCTAGGTATGACAGGGGGTACGAGCAGTACTTC. Its translation is CSARYDRGYEQYF.

In its sample, this clone was seen many times. The chain is built from TRBV12-3 or TRBV12-4 and TRBJ1-2; 9 bases align to TRBD1. The CDR3 length is 12 residues. The V segment lost 5 bases and the J segment 13 bases; nucleotides outside the gene matches: 8. This CDR3 reads CASSGGTGSSTF. DNA for the CDR3: TGTGCCAGCAGTGGGGGGACAGGGTCGAGCACCTTC.

This clone occurred a few times. This is likely a read error, given that the CDR3 carries no conserved phenylalanine or tryptophan at its end. CDR3 protein: CASGPLDRENAPLHS. The DNA of the CDR3 is TGTGCCAGCGGCCCGTTGGACAGGGAAAACGCACCCCTCCACTCT. The V gene is TRBV12-3 or TRBV12-4, the J gene TRBJ1-6; 8 bases are a match to TRBD1. V lost 8 bases, J lost 11 bases, and 14 bases stayed unmatched. This CDR3 region has 15 residues.

The table lists this clone with many counts. CDR3 sequence reads: CASSQFGQRQPQHF. The CDR3 DNA follows: TGCGCCAGCAGCCAGTTTGGGCAGAGACAGCCCCAGCATTTT. The V gene is TRBV4-1, the J gene TRBJ1-5; no clear D gene. The germline CDR1 and CDR2 sequences are MGHRA and YSYEKL. Deletions cut 3 bases from V and 7 bases from J, with 13 bases between. CDR3 length: 14 amino acids.

This clone occurred a few times. At one boundary the junction diverges from the germline segment, which might be a read error. J is TRBJ2-7 and V is TRBV28, with 8 bases matching TRBD2. There are 15 residues in the CDR3. Germline CDR1 MDHEN, CDR2 SYDVKM. The CDR3 DNA follows: TGTGCCAACAGTTTTACGTCGCGGGGGGTTTACGAGCAGTGCTTC. This translates into CANSFTSRGVYEQCF.

This clone showed up many times. The chain uses TRBV11-3 and TRBJ2-7; maybe TRBD1 (6 bases). With 5 bases removed from V and 6 bases from J, the gap between germline ends came to 14 bases. The CDR3 runs to 13 residues. The germline V gene has CDR1 SGHNT and CDR2 YENEEA. The CDR3 DNA follows: TGTGCCAGCAGCCCACAACAGGGCCTCGAGCAGTACTTC. This gives the protein CASSPQQGLEQYF.

This chain links TRBV18 with TRBJ2-7, with TRBD2 matching over 14 bases. The CDR3 consists of 15 residues. V shed 3 bases, J shed 9 bases, and the junction held 7 bases outside the gene matches. Germline-derived CDR1 and CDR2 are KGHSH and LQKENI. The CDR3 sequence: CASSPSGTSGRGQYF. CDR3 nucleotides: TGTGCCAGCTCACCTTCCGGGACTAGCGGGAGAGGGCAGTACTTC. Full variable domain (remainder filled in from reference TRBV18 and TRBJ2-7): NAGVMQNPRHLVRRRGQEARLRCSPMKGHSHVYWYRQLPEEGLKFMVYLQKENIIDESGMPKERFSAEFPKEGPSILRIQQVVRGDSAAYFCASSPSGTSGRGQYFGPGTRLTVT.

The chain combines TRBV6-1 with TRBJ1-6; D not resolved. This CDR3 region has 12 residues. Germline values: CDR1 MNHNS, CDR2 SASEGT. With 3 bases removed from V and 8 bases from J, the gap between germline ends came to 5 bases. CDR3 region: CASSDRYSPLHF. The DNA of the CDR3 is TGTGCCAGCAGTGACCGATATTCACCCCTCCACTTT.

This chain connects TRBV4-1 to TRBJ1-6; maybe TRBD1 (5 bases). CDR3 length: 19 residues. Trimming stripped 2 bases from V and 10 bases from J, with 27 bases between. Germline assignment: CDR1 MGHRA and CDR2 YSYEKL. CDR3 sequence (DNA): TGCGCCAGCAGCCAAACCCCCACTGGGCCGGGGGGGACTCGGTCACCCCTCCACTTT. It yields the protein CASSQTPTGPGGTRSPLHF.

This clone came up many times. The J gene is TRBJ1-1, the V gene TRBV20-1; D perhaps matches TRBD1 (5 bases). CDR3 length equals 14 residues. Germline CDR1 DFQATT, CDR2 SNEGSKA (reference sequence). With 2 bases removed from V and 3 bases from J, the gap between germline ends came to 13 bases. CDR3 in amino acids: CSARSDSLHTEAFF. CDR3 nucleotide sequence: TGCAGTGCTAGATCCGACAGTTTGCACACTGAAGCTTTCTTT.

This clone was found many times. The V gene is TRBV4-3, the J gene TRBJ2-1; 9 positions match TRBD2. CDR1 LGHNA and CDR2 YSLEER come from the germline V gene. The CDR3 covers 13 residues. The V segment lost 2 bases and the J segment 12 bases; nucleotides outside the gene matches: 5. CDR3 loop: CASSQISGRGQFF. The CDR3 DNA reads as TGCGCCAGCAGCCAAATTAGCGGGAGAGGGCAGTTCTTC.

This clone was found many times. This rearrangement joins TRBV4-2 to TRBJ1-4; no clear D gene. Germline V gene lookup returns CDR1 LGHNA and CDR2 YNFKEQ. The CDR3 is made up of 15 amino acids. The ends were cut back, 1 base at V and 1 base at J, with 7 bases in the middle. For the CDR3, the DNA is TGTGCCAGCAGCCAAGCAGCGGGAACTAATGAAAAACTGTTTTTT. Translation gives CASSQAAGTNEKLFF.